The clone carrying this T cell receptor beta chain was counted between two and nine times. Each CDR3 protein is one row after TCRdb ran MiXCR on the 5' RACE reads. The sample consists of roughly 250,000 distinct CDR3 sequences, over 11% of them appearing once. The sample belongs to a study of identical twins. CDR3 length equals 18 residues. The ends were cut back, 2 bases at V and 3 bases at J, with 17 bases in the middle. The sequenced sample consisted of memory (CD45RO+) T cells sorted from blood. This rearrangement joins TRBV12-3 or TRBV12-4 to TRBJ1-6, with D possibly matching TRBD1 (6 bases). The receptor comes from a woman between 18 and 29 years old in good health. DNA of the CDR3: TGTGCCAGCAGTTTAAGTATCAGGGGTCTCCTCTATAATTCACCCCTCCACTTT. This codes for CASSLSIRGLLYNSPLHF.